The next 20 T cell receptor beta chains were all read from a single sample in a study of blood T cell repertoires in COVID-19. The assay was immunoSEQ multiplex PCR, and TCRdb's table has in-frame clones only and misses some. The sample records around 95,000 clones, 81% being singletons. The sample comprised peripheral blood. The receptors shown here come from a woman of 80 years or more with acute or convalescent COVID-19.

Regarding this clone: The same CDR3 arises from other DNA sequences in this sample as well. The rearrangement uses TRBV3-1 (or the pseudogene TRBV3-2) and TRBJ2-7, with 13 bases matching TRBD2. Germline trimming cut 5 bases from V and 3 bases from J; bases unmatched to any gene: 10. There are 17 residues in the CDR3. CDR1 is LGHDT and CDR2 is YNNKEL in the germline V gene (reference sequence). CDR3 nucleotide sequence: TGTGCCAGCAGCTTCCTTAAACTAGCGGGGGGGGTCTACGAGCAGTACTTC. The encoded protein is CASSFLKLAGGVYEQYF.

The V gene is TRBV19, the J gene TRBJ2-2; 10 bases are a match to TRBD1. The CDR3 sequence is 15 residues long. V lost 7 bases and J lost 5; bases outside the gene matches: 7. Germline lookup yields CDR1 LNHDA and CDR2 SQIVND (reference sequence). The CDR3 bases are TGTGCCAGTACCTCCGGACAGGGGGGGACCGGGGAGCTGTTTTTT. It encodes CASTSGQGGTGELFF.

This clone was observed a single time. The rearrangement links TRBV5-1 to TRBJ2-3, with 11 bases fitting TRBD1. The CDR3 is made up of 15 amino acids. The junction had 12 bases not matched to a gene; V was cut back by 7 bases and J by 8 bases. The germline V gene encodes CDR1 SGHRS and CDR2 YFSETQ. CDR3 sequence (DNA): TGCGCCAGCTTACCCGGGACAGGGGGGTTTGCTACGCAGTATTTT. Translated, it gives CASLPGTGGFATQYF.

This sequence joins TRBV29-1 and TRBJ1-1; D gene ambiguous. Germline V CDR1 and CDR2: SQVTM, ANQGSEA. The CDR3 consists of 13 residues. Trimming pared 7 bases from V and 0 bases from J, leaving 12 bases between. CDR3 in DNA: TGCAGCGCCCACGGGGATGTGAACACTGAAGCTTTCTTT. It yields the protein CSAHGDVNTEAFF.

The rearrangement joins TRBV28 to TRBJ1-2; D not certain. Trimming pared 6 bases from V and 4 bases from J, leaving 18 bases between. The CDR3 contains 15 residues. CDR1 and CDR2 (germline): MDHEN, SYDVKM. CDR3 protein: CASSDRTRAVYGYTF. In DNA, the CDR3 is TGTGCCAGCAGCGATAGGACTCGGGCGGTCTATGGCTACACCTTC.

This clone was observed a single time. The chain combines TRBV5-1 with TRBJ1-1; weak D call: TRBD1 (5 bases). Deletions cut 0 bases from V and 6 bases from J, with 9 bases between. Germline V gene data show CDR1 as SGHRS and CDR2 as YFSETQ. This CDR3 has 13 residues. This CDR3 reads CASSLDRSAEAFF. The CDR3 bases are TGCGCCAGCAGCTTGGACAGGAGCGCTGAAGCTTTCTTT.

CDR3 nucleotides: TGTGCCAGCAGCTTAGTGGTGGGGCGAGGAGGGGACACTGAAGCTTTCTTT. Protein product: CASSLVVGRGGDTEAFF. The chain combines TRBV7-2 with TRBJ1-1, with D perhaps matching TRBD1 (5 bases). Trimming took 1 base from V and 3 from J, leaving 18 bases between them. From germline, CDR1 is SGHTA and CDR2 FQGNSA. The CDR3 runs 17 residues.

There are a few counts of this clone. The V gene is TRBV19, the J gene TRBJ2-1; TRBD2 matches at 7 bases. The CDR3 is 12 amino acids. V was pared by 4 bases and J by 11 bases, with 5 bases of the junction left unmatched. From germline, CDR1 is LNHDA and CDR2 SQIVND (reference sequence). The CDR3 DNA reads TGTGCCAGTAGTACCGCTAGCGGACAGCAGTTCTTC. Protein product: CASSTASGQQFF.

The chain uses TRBV4-3 and TRBJ2-7; maybe TRBD1 (6 bases). The CDR3 loop spans 15 amino acids. Trimming took 1 base from V and 6 from J, leaving 16 bases between them. From germline, CDR1 is LGHNA and CDR2 YSLEER. The CDR3 nucleotides are TGCGCCAGCAGCCAAGGTAACAGGGAAGGCTCCGAGCAGTACTTC. It encodes CASSQGNREGSEQYF.

The chain is built from TRBV7-9 and TRBJ1-6; 7 nucleotides line up with TRBD1. The length of the CDR3 is 14 residues. V gave up 5 bases and J gave up 8 bases; unmatched junction bases: 6. CDR1 is SEHNR and CDR2 is FQNEAQ in the germline V gene (reference sequence). CDR3 in amino acids: CASSTGTVYSPLHF. The DNA of the CDR3 is TGTGCCAGCAGCACCGGGACAGTCTATTCACCCCTCCACTTT.

The V gene is TRBV7-8, the J gene TRBJ2-5; TRBD2 agrees at 9 bases. The CDR3 sequence is 15 residues long. The J segment lost 5 bases and the V segment lost 1 base, leaving 5 bases of the junction unmatched. Germline lookup yields CDR1 SGHVS and CDR2 FQNEAQ. CDR3 sequence reads: CASSLGTSDFETQYF. The CDR3 coding sequence is TGTGCCAGCAGCTTAGGGACTAGCGATTTCGAGACCCAGTACTTC.

The count of this clone is one. The gene calls are TRBV4-1 and TRBJ2-1, with 11 positions matching TRBD2. Germline V lookup: CDR1 MGHRA, CDR2 YSYEKL. After removal of 4 bases from V and 7 bases from J, the junction contained 9 bases not matched to a gene. This CDR3 region has 16 residues. Here the CDR3 reads CASSLNLAGGGNEQFF. For the CDR3, the DNA is TGCGCCAGCAGCCTAAATCTAGCGGGGGGAGGGAATGAGCAGTTCTTC.

This clone came up a few times. The chain joins TRBV7-8 to TRBJ1-3; perhaps TRBD1 as D (6 bases). The CDR3 sequence is 14 residues long. The V gene's germline CDR1 is SGHVS and CDR2 FQNEAQ. Trimming took 5 bases from V and 4 from J, leaving 12 bases between them. CDR3 amino acids: CASSIRGLGNTIYF. CDR3 coding DNA: TGTGCCAGCAGCATCAGGGGTCTCGGAAACACCATATATTTT.

The chain has TRBV4-1 and TRBJ1-2, with TRBD1 identical over 10 bases. V was clipped by 0 bases and J by 4 bases; unmatched bases: 14. In germline, CDR1 is MGHRA, CDR2 YSYEKL. The CDR3 length is 19 residues. The CDR3 nucleotides are TGCGCCAGCAGCCAAGATTCTCTGGGACAGGGGTCTTCGTTCTATGGCTACACCTTC. Translation: CASSQDSLGQGSSFYGYTF.

The chain recombines TRBV5-4 with TRBJ1-1, with D possibly TRBD1 on 6 matching bases. Trimming took off 6 bases at V and 1 base at J, with 10 bases between the two ends. This CDR3 contains 13 residues. The germline V gene encodes CDR1 SGHNT and CDR2 YYREEE (reference sequence). CDR3 residues: CASKKTGNTEAFF. The CDR3 DNA sequence: TGTGCCAGCAAGAAGACAGGGAACACTGAAGCTTTCTTT.

The chain uses TRBV7-9 and TRBJ1-1, with TRBD1 as a possible D gene (5 bases). The CDR3 runs to 17 residues. The V end lost 5 bases, the J end lost 0 bases, and 19 bases lay between the germline ends. Germline V gives CDR1 SEHNR, CDR2 FQNEAQ (reference sequence). This CDR3 is CASSIPPYRTMNTEAFF. The CDR3 region has the DNA TGTGCCAGCAGCATCCCCCCCTACAGGACCATGAACACTGAAGCTTTCTTT. The full variable domain, completed using reference TRBV7-9 and TRBJ1-1, is DTGVSQNPRHKITKRGQNVTFRCDPISEHNRLYWYRQTLGQGPEFLTYFQNEAQLEKSRLLSDRFSAERPKGSFSTLEIQRTEQGDSAMYLCASSIPPYRTMNTEAFFGQGTRLTVV.

The chain links TRBV4-2 to TRBJ1-5; D ambiguous. The CDR3 is 14 residues long. CDR1 LGHNA and CDR2 YNFKEQ come from the germline V gene. The germline V and J ends were trimmed by 1 base and 5 bases, with 9 bases remaining between them. The CDR3 region is CASSQVADYQPQHF. CDR3 coding DNA: TGTGCCAGCAGCCAAGTGGCCGATTATCAGCCCCAGCATTTT.

This chain links TRBV6-5 with TRBJ1-3; D might be TRBD1 (5 bases). Per the germline V gene, CDR1 is MNHEY and CDR2 is SVGAGI. The germline V and J ends were trimmed by 6 bases and 4 bases, with 16 bases remaining between them. The CDR3 has 15 residues. CDR3 in DNA: TGTGCCAGCAGATTGCACGGGGGAAACGGAAACACCATATATTTT. It yields the protein CASRLHGGNGNTIYF.

As for this clone: The junction shows a germline mismatch at one end, possibly a read error. The chain carries TRBV7-9 and TRBJ2-1, with 8 nucleotides matching TRBD2. The CDR3 has 15 residues. Germline V gene sequence: CDR1 SEHNR, CDR2 FQNEAQ (reference sequence). CDR3 sequence: CASSIAGHGYNEQFF. DNA for the CDR3: TGTGCCAGCAGCATAGCGGGGCATGGGTACAATGAGCAGTTCTTC.

This clone was seen a handful of times. The chain is built from TRBV5-1 and TRBJ1-4; D uncertain. The germline CDR1 and CDR2 sequences are SGHRS and YFSETQ. CDR3 length: 16 residues. V lost 2 bases, J lost 2 bases, and 13 bases lay in between. For the CDR3, the DNA is TGCGCCAGCAGCTTAACCGGAAGAGGGACTAATGAAAAACTGTTTTTT. Amino acid sequence: CASSLTGRGTNEKLFF.